Below, one T cell receptor (beta chain) is given with its context. The source of the sample is a study of blood T cell repertoires in COVID-19. Study at large: Samples taken during acute and convalescent COVID-19 were collected in the United States, Italy and Spain. PBMCs, B-cell-depleted T cells, or T cells provided the cDNA or gDNA that made up the material.

This CDR3 has 17 amino acids. The germline V gene has CDR1 GTSNPN and CDR2 SVGIG (reference sequence). V gave up 3 bases and J gave up 3 bases, with 23 bases separating them. Authors' processing steps: Reference gene primer amplification yielded estimated nucleated cell counts. The protocol was immunoSEQ multiplex PCR, while the TCRdb copy is restricted to in-frame clones and leaves out a portion. That table gives V, J and clone size, and the DNA gave D and trimming. The profile covers about 300,000 clones, with around nine tenths appearing a single time and 1% to 1.5% taken by the ten largest. The V and J genes are TRBV30 and TRBJ1-1; a weak D match, TRBD1 (6 bases). This receptor was taken from a man in his 70s with acute or convalescent COVID-19. Sequenced input: peripheral blood. CDR3 residues: CAWRKYQGRGMDTEAFF. DNA of the CDR3: TGTGCCTGGAGAAAATATCAGGGAAGGGGGATGGACACTGAAGCTTTCTTT.